This is a list of T cell receptor beta chains from one sample in a study of T-cell memory formation after mild COVID-19. TCRdb independently ran MiXCR on the 5' RACE reads; one entry per CDR3 protein. Here the sample spans some 120,000 distinct CDR3 sequences, approximately 5.9% being singletons. Input material: PBMCs or a T cell subset sorted from them (not recorded which). These receptors all stem from an adult woman who had mild COVID-19 (a few samples of this study predate the infection). Cell type and time point are not known. Both conserved end residues are part of each CDR3. The D gene is left open where the match is weak. Clone size is given for some rows only: seen once, a few or many times, or a class if the clone is expanded.

j_call v_call d_call clone_size cdr3_nt cdr3_aa
TRBJ2-5 TRBV4-1 . few TGCGCCAGCAGCCAATCAGGGGTGGGGGTTTCCTGGGAGACCCAGTACTTC CASSQSGVGVSWETQYF
TRBJ2-5 TRBV18 . few TGTGCCAGCTCACCAATCGGGGGCCCGGAGACCCAGTACTTC CASSPIGGPETQYF
TRBJ2-7 TRBV5-1 TRBD1 many TGCGCCAGCAGCTCCACTGACAGGGGGCTTCCCTACGAGCAGTACTTC CASSSTDRGLPYEQYF
TRBJ2-7 TRBV5-1 . few TGCGCCAGCAGCTTCCTACAGGACGAGTCCTACGAGCAGTACTTC CASSFLQDESYEQYF
TRBJ2-7 TRBV7-8 . . TGTGCCAGCAGCCAGAGTGGGAGCGAGCAGTACTTC CASSQSGSEQYF
TRBJ1-1 TRBV18 TRBD1 few TGTGCCAGCTCGGAGGGGGCCATGAACACTGAAGCTTTCTTT CASSEGAMNTEAFF
TRBJ1-2 TRBV5-1 TRBD1 . TGCGCCAGCAGCTTTAACGACAGGGATGGCTATGGCTACACCTTC CASSFNDRDGYGYTF
TRBJ1-4 TRBV7-9 . . TGTGCCAGCAGCCGGAGTAGGACCGATGAAAAACTGTTTTTT CASSRSRTDEKLFF
TRBJ1-5 TRBV5-5 . . TGTGCCAGCAGCTTGGCAGGGATAAGCAATCAGCCCCAGCATTTT CASSLAGISNQPQHF
TRBJ1-1 TRBV20-1 . few TGCAGTGCTATCCCGACTGAGAACACTGAAGCTTTCTTT CSAIPTENTEAFF
TRBJ2-3 TRBV29-1 TRBD2 few TGCAGCGTCGACAACCGGGACTACTTCACAGATACGCAGTATTTT CSVDNRDYFTDTQYF
TRBJ1-2 TRBV24-1 TRBD1 . TGTGCCACCAGTGATACGGGACAGAACTATGGCTACACCTTC CATSDTGQNYGYTF
TRBJ1-2 TRBV7-2 . few TGTGCCAGCAGCTTACCATCGAGAAACTATGGCTACACCTTC CASSLPSRNYGYTF
TRBJ1-3 TRBV6-1 . few TGTGCCAGCAGTGGGGCCAGAAACACCATATATTTT CASSGARNTIYF
TRBJ1-1 TRBV20-1 . . TGCAGTGCCCACCGCGACACTGAAGCTTTCTTT CSAHRDTEAFF
TRBJ1-2 TRBV6-2/TRBV6-3 . many TGTGCCAGCAGTGCCGGGAATTGGGATGGCTACACCTTC CASSAGNWDGYTF
TRBJ1-4 TRBV6-6 . . TGTGCCAGCGGCTCCGGGACACGGAATGAAAAACTGTTTTTT CASGSGTRNEKLFF
TRBJ1-4 TRBV12-3/TRBV12-4 TRBD1 few TGTGCCAGCAGTCCCCGGGGGAGGGGGCCTGAAAAACTGTTTTTT CASSPRGRGPEKLFF
TRBJ2-2 TRBV24-1 TRBD1 . TGTGCCACCAGTGATTTGAGCCCCCTGACAGGGAGAACCGGGGAGCTGTTTTTT CATSDLSPLTGRTGELFF
TRBJ2-7 TRBV7-2 . many TGTGCCAGCAGAAGACAGGACCCCTACGAGCAGTACTTC CASRRQDPYEQYF
TRBJ2-7 TRBV7-9 TRBD1 few TGTGCCAGCAGCTCCGGAGGCACAGGGGGCTCATCCCCCGGGGGGAAGCAGTACTTC CASSSGGTGGSSPGGKQYF
TRBJ1-1 TRBV11-2 . . TGTGCCAGCAGCTTAGAGGGAGGGATCACTGAAGCTTTCTTT CASSLEGGITEAFF
TRBJ2-5 TRBV7-9 TRBD1 many TGTGCCAGCAGCTTAGGGGGGACAGGAGGAGAGACCCAGTACTTC CASSLGGTGGETQYF
TRBJ2-3 TRBV6-4 . many TGTGCCAGCAGTGAGGGGACACGCACCCGTTATACGCAGTATTTT CASSEGTRTRYTQYF
TRBJ2-4 TRBV9 . few TGTGCCAGCAGCGTAGGAACAGGGAGTATTCAGTACTTC CASSVGTGSIQYF
TRBJ1-3 TRBV4-1 . . TGCGCCAGCAGCCAAGGGTTCAGCTCTGGAAACACCATATATTTT CASSQGFSSGNTIYF
TRBJ2-7 TRBV5-4 . many TGTGCCAGCAGCTCCACAGGCTCACTCTCCTACGAGCAGTACTTC CASSSTGSLSYEQYF
TRBJ2-1 TRBV9 . few TGTGCCAGCAGCGGGCGGAGGGAAAAACCCTACAATGAGCAGTTCTTC CASSGRREKPYNEQFF
TRBJ1-1 TRBV20-1 TRBD1 . TGCAGTGCTAGAAGGGACAGGGCTGGCACTGAAGCTTTCTTT CSARRDRAGTEAFF
TRBJ2-7 TRBV20-1 TRBD2 . TGCAGTGCTACAGGGGAGCGGGGGTCCTCCTACGAGCAGTACTTC CSATGERGSSYEQYF
TRBJ1-1 TRBV6-5 . many TGTGCCAGCAGTTACTCGAGGAAAGGGAACACTGAAGCTTTCTTT CASSYSRKGNTEAFF
TRBJ1-2 TRBV5-6 . many TGTGCCAGCAGCCGACTCAACAGGGCTACCATTGGCTACACCTTC CASSRLNRATIGYTF
TRBJ2-7 TRBV7-9 TRBD2 many TGTGCCAGCAGCTTTTGGGGCGGGGGTCTCCACGAGCAGTACTTC CASSFWGGGLHEQYF
TRBJ2-3 TRBV11-2 TRBD1 . TGTGCCAGCAGCTCTCCCAGGGGGTTACATACGCAGTATTTT CASSSPRGLHTQYF
TRBJ2-1 TRBV6-5 . many TGTGCCAGCAGCCCGGACAGTAGCTCCTACAATGAGCAGTTCTTC CASSPDSSSYNEQFF
TRBJ1-4 TRBV5-1 . many TGCGCCAGCAGCTTGGTCCCTGAAAAACTGTTTTTT CASSLVPEKLFF
TRBJ1-2 TRBV2 . . TGTGCCAGCAGTAAGAGACAGAGTAACTATGGCTACACCTTC CASSKRQSNYGYTF
TRBJ2-7 TRBV7-8 TRBD2 . TGTGCCAGCAGCATGAGCGGGACCCCCTACGAGCAGTACTTC CASSMSGTPYEQYF
TRBJ2-7 TRBV29-1 . many TGCAGCGTCAAAGGCCAGGGCTCCTACGAGCAGTACTTC CSVKGQGSYEQYF
TRBJ2-3 TRBV12-3/TRBV12-4 TRBD2 many TGTGCCAGCAGGGGGACTAGCGCGGAAGATACGCAGTATTTT CASRGTSAEDTQYF
TRBJ2-3 TRBV24-1 . many TGTGCCACCAGTGGGGGGACCGGGGCGGTCACAGATACGCAGTATTTT CATSGGTGAVTDTQYF
TRBJ1-4 TRBV12-3/TRBV12-4 TRBD1 many TGTGCCAGCAGTCCGGACAGGGTTGAAAAACTGTTTTTT CASSPDRVEKLFF